The 25 T cell receptor beta chains below come from one sample, sequenced in a study of vaccination and CD4 T cells after COVID-19. Cultured CD4+ T cell DNA underwent sequencing with the Oncomine TCR Beta short-read assay. Using its own MiXCR run on the PCR reads, TCRdb lists one record per CDR3 protein. The sample includes fewer than 6,500 distinct CDR3 sequences, under 60% of them seen just once. Treatment reported: 10-day PBMC culture with coronavirus spike peptide pools or control peptides (ViraFEST assay). No antigen has been identified for these receptors. Sequenced input: CD4+ T cells from blood, cultured in vitro. These receptors all stem from a human donor who had recovered from COVID-19.

This chain links TRBV6-1 with TRBJ2-3, with 7 bases lining up with TRBD2. The junction had 13 bases not matched to a gene; V was cut back by 4 bases and J by 3 bases. Germline V gene data show CDR1 as MNHNS and CDR2 as SASEGT. This CDR3 is built from 17 residues. The CDR3 protein is CASSGLAFTFKTDTQYF. The CDR3 bases are TGTGCCAGCAGTGGACTAGCCTTCACCTTCAAAACAGATACGCAGTATTTT.

This chain connects TRBV11-2 to TRBJ1-2; D is perhaps TRBD1 (6 bases). V was cut by 5 bases and J by 6 bases, with 16 bases left in between. The CDR3 extends over 14 amino acids. CDR1 and CDR2 from the germline V gene are SGHAT and FQNNGV. The CDR3 DNA follows: TGTGCCAGCAGCGATCAGAGGGGGTTAAATGGCTACACCTTC. Amino acids: CASSDQRGLNGYTF.

V and J are TRBV28 and TRBJ1-5; D not certain. CDR1 is MDHEN and CDR2 is SYDVKM in the germline V gene. V lost 6 bases and J lost 4, with 10 bases in between. The CDR3 has 13 amino acids. For the CDR3, the DNA is TGTGCCAGCAGGTGGATAGCAAATCAGCCCCAGCATTTT. This translates into CASRWIANQPQHF.

The chain recombines TRBV12-3 or TRBV12-4 with TRBJ2-7; TRBD1 aligns across 7 bases. There are 16 residues in the CDR3. Trimming removed 3 bases from V and 4 bases from J; junction bases left unmatched: 12. The CDR3 DNA follows: TGTGCCAGCAGTTTGGCAGGGACAGCTGATTATTACGAGCAGTACTTC. Translated: CASSLAGTADYYEQYF.

The chain recombines TRBV20-1 with TRBJ2-7; D might be TRBD1 (5 bases). Germline lookup yields CDR1 DFQATT and CDR2 SNEGSKA (reference sequence). CDR3 length equals 14 residues. Trimming shortened V by 0 bases and J by 1 base, and 10 bases separated the two germline ends. CDR3: CSARDRTRSYEQYF. The CDR3 DNA sequence: TGCAGTGCTAGAGATCGGACAAGATCCTACGAGCAGTACTTC.

V usage is TRBV7-2 and J usage is TRBJ1-6; D remains unclear. CDR3 length: 13 residues. The germline gives CDR1 SGHTA, CDR2 FQGNSA. The V end was cut by 0 bases, the J end by 9 bases, with 6 bases between. The CDR3 here is CASSLALGSPLHF. As DNA, the CDR3 is TGTGCCAGCAGCTTAGCCCTGGGTTCACCCCTCCACTTT.

The V gene is TRBV7-2, the J gene TRBJ1-1; D not resolved. Trimming shortened V by 4 bases and J by 6 bases, and 12 bases separated the two germline ends. Looked up from germline, CDR1 is SGHTA and CDR2 is FQGNSA. The CDR3 is made up of 13 amino acids. The CDR3 is CASSWVPSAEAFF. DNA for the CDR3: TGTGCCAGCAGCTGGGTCCCGAGCGCTGAAGCTTTCTTT.

This clonotype was counted between two and nine times. The V call is TRBV6-1, the J call TRBJ1-2; no clear D. The CDR3 sequence is 14 residues long. Germline assignment: CDR1 MNHNS and CDR2 SASEGT. V gave up 5 bases and J gave up 0 bases, with 10 bases separating them. CDR3 region: CASSLGLANYGYTF. The CDR3 region has the DNA TGTGCCAGCAGTCTGGGGTTAGCTAACTATGGCTACACCTTC.

The chain joins TRBV6-2 or TRBV6-3 to TRBJ1-1; D is uncertain. This CDR3 contains 13 residues. V dropped 5 bases and J dropped 4 bases, with 11 bases sitting between them. Germline CDR1 and CDR2: MNHEY and SVGEGT. In DNA, the CDR3 is TGTGCCAGCAGTCCCGAGGGATCCACTGAAGCTTTCTTT. Protein product: CASSPEGSTEAFF.

There are a few counts of this clonotype. The V gene is TRBV7-6, the J gene TRBJ1-1; D ambiguous. CDR3 size: 13 residues. Trimming took off 5 bases at V and 3 bases at J, with 10 bases between the two ends. The germline V gene encodes CDR1 SGHVS and CDR2 FNYEAQ. The CDR3 is CASSPRGHTEAFF. The CDR3 DNA sequence: TGTGCCAGCAGCCCCCGAGGTCACACTGAAGCTTTCTTT.

This clonotype appeared a single time. The chain links TRBV20-1 to TRBJ2-3; TRBD2 matches 10 bases. The CDR3 length is 14 residues. CDR1 is DFQATT, CDR2 SNEGSKA, per germline (reference sequence). The V and J ends lost 7 bases and 2 bases, in that order; junction bases with no gene match: 6. The CDR3 DNA sequence: TGCAGTGTCCTGGGACTAGCGTCCACAGATACGCAGTATTTT. Amino acid sequence: CSVLGLASTDTQYF.

The V and J genes are TRBV2 and TRBJ1-6; D might be TRBD1 (5 bases). Trimming cost V 6 bases and J 8 bases, with 20 bases left between them. There are 16 residues in the CDR3. CDR1 SNHLY and CDR2 FYNNEI come from the germline V gene. The CDR3 spells CASRQEPRENYSPLHF. The DNA for the CDR3 is TGTGCCAGCAGACAAGAACCCAGGGAAAACTATTCACCCCTCCACTTT.

The chain combines TRBV4-1 with TRBJ2-5; D may be TRBD1 or TRBD2 (6 bases each). Germline assignment: CDR1 MGHRA and CDR2 YSYEKL. Trimming removed 1 base at V and 5 bases at J, with 8 bases between. The CDR3 length is 13 residues. The CDR3: CASSQGGAETQYF. DNA for the CDR3: TGCGCCAGCAGCCAAGGGGGGGCGGAGACCCAGTACTTC.

This clonotype came up once. A junction end diverges from the germline sequence, so it may reflect a read error. The chain employs TRBV27 and TRBJ1-2; possibly TRBD1 for D (5 bases). This CDR3 has 14 residues. Germline assignment: CDR1 MNHEY and CDR2 SMNVEV (reference sequence). The CDR3 DNA follows: TGTGCCGGCAGTTTTCAGGGATGGGGCTATGGCTACACCTTC. This sequence encodes CAGSFQGWGYGYTF.

This clonotype was observed a few times. The chain is built from TRBV11-3 and TRBJ2-2, with D uncertain. This CDR3 region has 15 residues. From germline, CDR1 is SGHNT and CDR2 YENEEA. Trimming removed 1 base from V and 6 bases from J, with 12 bases in between. In DNA, the CDR3 is TGTGCCAGCAGCTTAGGGGCGGACGGGCCCGGGGAGCTGTTTTTT. Amino acid sequence: CASSLGADGPGELFF.

The chain carries TRBV20-1 and TRBJ2-1; D may match TRBD1 or TRBD2 (5 bases each). Germline CDR1 DFQATT, CDR2 SNEGSKA (reference sequence). Between the trimmed V and J ends, which lost 0 bases and 5 bases, there was a span of 11 bases. CDR3 size: 14 residues. CDR3 DNA: TGCAGTGCTAGAGAGGGGACCCTTGACAATGAGCAGTTCTTC. This codes for CSAREGTLDNEQFF.

This chain links TRBV28 with TRBJ1-2; D is possibly TRBD1 (6 bases). There are 14 residues in the CDR3. From germline, CDR1 is MDHEN and CDR2 SYDVKM. Trimming shortened V by 6 bases and J by 2 bases, and 13 bases separated the two germline ends. The chain's CDR3 is CASRPVGANYGYTF. The CDR3, as DNA: TGTGCCAGCAGACCAGTGGGGGCAAACTATGGCTACACCTTC.

The sample holds a few counts of this clonotype. The chain links TRBV20-1 to TRBJ2-1, with 8 bases identical to TRBD2. Germline V lookup: CDR1 DFQATT, CDR2 SNEGSKA (reference sequence). The CDR3 runs 13 residues. The CDR3 loop is CSPVRGGDNEQFF. The CDR3 region has the DNA TGCAGCCCCGTACGGGGGGGAGACAATGAGCAGTTCTTC.

The chain employs TRBV2 and TRBJ2-5, with TRBD2 matching over 12 bases. There are 15 residues in the CDR3. CDR1 is SNHLY, CDR2 FYNNEI, per germline. The V segment lost 2 bases and the J segment 5 bases; nucleotides outside the gene matches: 3. This CDR3 is CASSERLAGVETQYF. The CDR3 DNA sequence: TGTGCCAGCAGTGAAAGACTAGCGGGGGTCGAGACCCAGTACTTC.

The chain is built from TRBV28 and TRBJ1-2, with a weak D call TRBD1 (5 bases). There are 15 residues in the CDR3. Germline V gene data show CDR1 as MDHEN and CDR2 as SYDVKM. Between the trimmed V and J ends, which lost 2 bases and 0 bases, there was a span of 10 bases. The CDR3 nucleotides read TGTGCCAGCAGTTTAGACAGCCTCCCTAACTATGGCTACACCTTC. This translates into CASSLDSLPNYGYTF.

The rearrangement uses TRBV14 and TRBJ2-7; 8 positions match TRBD1. The length of the CDR3 is 15 residues. In germline, CDR1 is SGHDN, CDR2 FVKESK. V gave up 2 bases and J gave up 3 bases; unmatched junction bases: 6. The CDR3 sequence is CASSQLGQGNYEQYF. CDR3 bases: TGTGCCAGCAGCCAATTAGGACAGGGAAACTACGAGCAGTACTTC.

J is TRBJ1-2 and V is TRBV7-2; D ambiguous. The CDR3 sequence is 13 residues long. V was clipped by 4 bases and J by 7 bases, with 13 bases between them. Germline CDR1 reads SGHTA; CDR2 reads FQGNSA. The CDR3 reads CASSSTREGGYTF. The CDR3 DNA reads TGTGCCAGCAGCTCGACGCGGGAGGGTGGCTACACCTTC.

The V call is TRBV19, the J call TRBJ1-1; D call uncertain. V was pared by 6 bases and J by 4 bases, with 15 bases between. CDR3 length: 14 residues. The germline CDR1 and CDR2 sequences are LNHDA and SQIVND (reference sequence). In nucleotides, the CDR3 is TGTGCCAGTAGCCTACAGCGAAGAGGCACTGAAGCTTTCTTT. This encodes CASSLQRRGTEAFF.

The V and J genes are TRBV19 and TRBJ2-2, with 8 bases matching TRBD1. Germline V CDR1 and CDR2: LNHDA, SQIVND (reference sequence). J was trimmed by 2 bases and V by 3 bases; bases with no gene match: 11. This CDR3 comprises 18 residues. As DNA, the CDR3 is TGTGCCAGTAGTATCGGTCTCGGGGACAGGCCAAACACCGGGGAGCTGTTTTTT. This sequence encodes CASSIGLGDRPNTGELFF.

The chain employs TRBV6-1 and TRBJ2-2; D may match TRBD1 or TRBD2 (5 bases each). The V gene's germline CDR1 is MNHNS and CDR2 SASEGT. The CDR3 consists of 14 residues. V lost 2 bases to trimming and J lost 3 bases, with 7 bases between them. This chain's CDR3 is CASSERGHTGELFF. CDR3 nucleotides: TGTGCCAGCAGTGAACGGGGACACACCGGGGAGCTGTTTTTT.